This is a list of T cell receptor beta chains from one sample in a study of T cell repertoires in cytomegalovirus infection. The antigens for these receptors are not known. TCRdb itself ran the reads through MiXCR, one entry per CDR3 protein. Of roughly 200,000 distinct CDR3 sequences in the sample, roughly 34% were seen once. This sample comprised CD8+ T cells from cultured PBMCs, obtained from culture after CMV antigen stimulation. These receptors were taken from a human donor in good health (CMV status not recorded). Some clones in this sample may be carry-over from other donors' samples. Each CDR3 is given with its conserved first and last residue. D genes are given only for firm matches. Part of the rows lack a size; the others show once, few, many or a class for expanded clones.

clone_size	v_call	j_call	d_call	cdr3_nt	cdr3_aa
NA	TRBV4-1	TRBJ2-2	NA	TGCGCCAGCAGCCTCCGGGACATGAACACCGGGGAGCTGTTTTTT	CASSLRDMNTGELFF
few	TRBV19	TRBJ2-1	TRBD2	TGTGCCAGTAGTCGGGAGGCCTACAATGAGCAGTTCTTC	CASSREAYNEQFF
few	TRBV29-1	TRBJ1-2	NA	TGCAGCGTCGGCACCACGGGGGCTAACTATGGCTACACCTTC	CSVGTTGANYGYTF
NA	TRBV28	TRBJ2-1	TRBD2	TGTGCCAGCACCCTCACGGGCGGGAGGGGGTCCTACAATGAGCAGTTCTTC	CASTLTGGRGSYNEQFF
NA	TRBV15	TRBJ2-1	TRBD1	TGTGCCACCAGCAGAGCCGCGGGACAGGGTGTCAATGAGCAGTTCTTC	CATSRAAGQGVNEQFF
many	TRBV10-2	TRBJ2-7	NA	TGCGCCAGCAAGGACGGGACCTACGAGCAGTACTTC	CASKDGTYEQYF
NA	TRBV7-3	TRBJ2-1	NA	TGTGCCAGCAGCCCGCGAAGATTGCGGACAGATAACAATGAGCAGTTCTTC	CASSPRRLRTDNNEQFF
NA	TRBV7-6	TRBJ2-5	NA	TGTGCCAGCAGCGCAGAGTCGGGGCTACAAGAGACCCAGTACTTC	CASSAESGLQETQYF
few	TRBV27	TRBJ2-7	NA	TGTGCCAGCAGTCCCTCATCGGGCGGGAAAGTCTACGAGCAGTACTTC	CASSPSSGGKVYEQYF
once	TRBV10-3	TRBJ1-2	NA	TGTGCCATCCTCTCGGACGGCTTCTACTATGGCTACACCTTC	CAILSDGFYYGYTF
few	TRBV7-6	TRBJ2-2	NA	TGTGCCAGCAGCTTAGACAGGATCTCCGGGGAGCTGTTTTTT	CASSLDRISGELFF
few	TRBV7-3	TRBJ2-3	TRBD1	TGTGCCAGCAGGCAGACAGGGGGCAGGACAGATACGCAGTATTTT	CASRQTGGRTDTQYF
NA	TRBV5-6	TRBJ2-7	TRBD2	TGTGCCAGCAGCCCAGGTGGGACTAGCGGGAGGCCGTACGAGCAGTACTTC	CASSPGGTSGRPYEQYF
once	TRBV10-3	TRBJ1-6	TRBD1	TGTGCCATCAGTGATTTAGGGGACAGAAATTCACCCCTCCACTTT	CAISDLGDRNSPLHF
few	TRBV7-8	TRBJ2-1	NA	TGTGCCAGCAGCTTAGGGCTCCTGGAGAGCTCCTACAATGAGCAGTTCTTC	CASSLGLLESSYNEQFF
few	TRBV7-9	TRBJ2-7	NA	TGTGCCAGCAGCCCCCCGCTGGCAAACAGAACCTACGAGCAGTACTTC	CASSPPLANRTYEQYF
few	TRBV7-9	TRBJ1-5	NA	TGTGCCAGCAGCTTATCCGGAGGTGATAGCAATCAGCCCCAGCATTTT	CASSLSGGDSNQPQHF
once	TRBV12-3/TRBV12-4	TRBJ1-1	NA	TGTGCCAGCAGTTCTGGGGGGGTTGAAGCTTTCTTT	CASSSGGVEAFF
NA	TRBV12-3/TRBV12-4	TRBJ1-4	NA	TGTGCCAGCAGTAGCCTCAGGCTGGAGGAAAAACTGTTTTTT	CASSSLRLEEKLFF
few	TRBV11-2	TRBJ2-5	NA	TGTGCCAGCAGCCCACTTCGGGGTAGGCCCGAGAGTGAGACCCAGTACTTC	CASSPLRGRPESETQYF
few	TRBV6-5	TRBJ2-7	NA	TGTGCCAGCAGTTATAGGGGCAGCTCCTACGAGCAGTACTTC	CASSYRGSSYEQYF
few	TRBV12-3/TRBV12-4	TRBJ1-1	TRBD1	TGTGCCAGCAGTTATGGGACAGGGGTGGGTGAAGCTTTCTTT	CASSYGTGVGEAFF
NA	TRBV5-6	TRBJ1-5	NA	TGTGCCAGAAGCTTATGCGTGACAGATTATAGCAATCAGCCCCAGCATTTT	CARSLCVTDYSNQPQHF
many	TRBV5-1	TRBJ2-2	NA	TGTGCCAGCAGCTTAACCGCCGGGGAGCTGTTTTTT	CASSLTAGELFF
few	TRBV6-1	TRBJ2-3	NA	TGTGCCAGCAATGAAGGGTTCGCAGATACGCAGTATTTT	CASNEGFADTQYF
NA	TRBV7-9	TRBJ2-3	NA	TGTGCCAGCAGCGGAGTAGGAGGGCCCGCCTCCACAGATACGCAGTATTTT	CASSGVGGPASTDTQYF
NA	TRBV7-6	TRBJ1-6	NA	TGTGCCAGCAGCCCACGACTCCACGGGAGAGGGCCCCTCCACTTT	CASSPRLHGRGPLHF
NA	TRBV7-9	TRBJ2-7	TRBD1	TGTGCCAGCAGCACGACAGGGGGCTCCTACGAGCAGTACTTC	CASSTTGGSYEQYF